This T cell receptor (beta chain) was obtained from a study of regulatory T cells in long-lasting Graves disease. Study information: Persistent Graves' disease meant over 5 years of antithyroid drugs with positive TSH receptor antibodies.

Time point in this sample: persistent/refractory GD, antithyroid drugs over 5 years with positive TRAb. The TCR library was made from RNA that had been extracted from PBMCs in TRIzol. iRepertoire HTBI primers and Arm-PCR of CDR3 regions built TCR beta libraries. TCRdb analysed the multiplex PCR reads with MiXCR anew, one entry per CDR3 protein. The table has about 460,000 distinct CDR3 sequences, about 22% seen once. Between the trimmed V and J ends, which lost 6 bases and 2 bases, there was a span of 10 bases. CDR1 is LNHNV and CDR2 is YYDKDF in the germline V gene (reference sequence). There are 13 residues in the CDR3. This clonotype occurred many times.

The V and J genes are TRBV15 and TRBJ1-1, with unresolved D. The source is a female donor with Graves disease. This material consisted of peripheral blood mononuclear cells (PBMCs), taken when the disease was refractory, from a patient treated with antithyroid drugs. The CDR3, as DNA: TGTGCCACCAGATCGGGATACAACACTGAAGCTTTCTTT. Translation gives CATRSGYNTEAFF. The variable domain in full, with the rest retrieved from reference TRBV15 and TRBJ1-1, is DAMVIQNPRYQVTQFGKPVTLSCSQTLNHNVMYWYQQKSSQAPKLLFHYYDKDFNNEADTPDNFQSRRPNTSFCFLDIRSPGLGDTAMYLCATRSGYNTEAFFGQGTRLTVV.